These 28 T cell receptor beta chains were all obtained from the same sample, sequenced in a study of T cells expressing NK-cell markers. Using the 5' RACE reads, TCRdb records one entry per CDR3 protein without DNA. In all, the sample yields 350,000 to 500,000 distinct CDR3 sequences. Sequencing was done on a sample of blood T cells: a sorted CD56 or NKG2C T cell subset, CD4+ or CD8+ T cells, or bulk PBMC T cells (not recorded which). These receptors were obtained from a woman between 18 and 70 years old in good health.

V is TRBV10-3 and J is TRBJ2-4; TCRdb's D call, TRBD1, is unchecked because there is no DNA. Germline V gene data show CDR1 as ENHRY and CDR2 as SYGVKD. The CDR3 has 14 residues. The CDR3 here is CAISEWGAKNIQYF.

This chain connects TRBV10-3 to TRBJ1-1; TCRdb's D call, TRBD1, is unchecked because there is no DNA. The CDR3 sequence is 17 residues long. Germline CDR1 and CDR2: ENHRY and SYGVKD. The CDR3 loop is CATSQAGAEVLGTEAFF.

The rearrangement uses TRBV11-2 and TRBJ1-2. Germline loops: CDR1 SGHAT, CDR2 FQNNGV. CDR3 length: 13 residues. This CDR3 reads CASSRSSNYGYTF.

The chain links TRBV9 to TRBJ2-2; the TCRdb call, TRBD1, lacks DNA for checking. CDR3 length: 16 amino acids. CDR1 and CDR2 (germline): SGDLS, YYNGEE. The CDR3 spells CASSVAGARGTGELFF.

V and J are TRBV18 and TRBJ1-4; TCRdb returns TRBD1, unconfirmable since there is no DNA. The CDR3 length is 11 residues. The germline CDR1 and CDR2 sequences are KGHSH and LQKENI. The CDR3 loop reads CASSGTEKLFF.

The chain employs TRBV5-8 and TRBJ2-3; TCRdb calls TRBD1, which cannot be checked without DNA. Germline CDR1 SGHTS, CDR2 YDEGEE. This CDR3 spans 16 amino acids. CDR3 amino acids: CASSQRKRGLTDTQYF.

CDR3 region: CASSAGTNSGANVLTF. The V gene is TRBV9, the J gene TRBJ2-6; no DNA is available, so the TRBD1 call from TCRdb remains unchecked. There are 16 residues in the CDR3. Germline-derived CDR1 and CDR2 are SGDLS and YYNGEE.

The chain recombines TRBV20-1 with TRBJ2-7. The CDR3 consists of 15 residues. Per the germline V gene, CDR1 is DFQATT and CDR2 is SNEGSKA (reference sequence). The CDR3 spells CSARDYQGGTYEQYF.

The V gene is TRBV12-3 or TRBV12-4, the J gene TRBJ2-1. The CDR3 consists of 13 residues. CDR3: CASSFIPLNEQFF.

The chain has TRBV6-4 and TRBJ2-2. The length of the CDR3 is 13 residues. CDR1 is MRHNA and CDR2 is SNTAGT in the germline V gene. CDR3 in amino acids: CASSDRDTGELFF.

The V gene is TRBV20-1, the J gene TRBJ2-1; TCRdb gives TRBD1 as the D gene, but with no DNA this cannot be confirmed. This CDR3 is built from 14 residues. The V gene's germline CDR1 is DFQATT and CDR2 SNEGSKA (reference sequence). The CDR3 loop reads CSPRGGVRYNEQFF.

The chain links TRBV5-6 to TRBJ2-3. Germline loops: CDR1 SGHDT, CDR2 YYEEEE. The length of the CDR3 is 13 residues. The CDR3 here is CASSLDAEDTQYF.

The gene calls are TRBV10-2 and TRBJ2-3. The CDR3 runs 11 residues. The germline gives CDR1 WSHSY, CDR2 SAAADI. The CDR3: CASSEVGWQYF.

The V and J genes are TRBV5-1 and TRBJ2-4. The CDR3 is 13 amino acids. Germline V gene sequence: CDR1 SGHRS, CDR2 YFSETQ. CDR3 residues: CASSLERQNIQYF.

This chain uses TRBV11-2 with TRBJ2-5. CDR1 SGHAT and CDR2 FQNNGV come from the germline V gene. CDR3 length: 16 amino acids. The CDR3 reads CASSLGTKQAQETQYF.

The chain combines TRBV28 with TRBJ1-2. The germline gives CDR1 MDHEN, CDR2 SYDVKM. The CDR3 runs to 11 residues. The CDR3 loop is CASSFPYGYTF.

The chain recombines TRBV28 with TRBJ2-5; TCRdb reports TRBD1, a call that lacks DNA to check it against. This CDR3 contains 13 residues. Germline V CDR1 and CDR2: MDHEN, SYDVKM. The CDR3 reads CASSFTPEKTQYF.

This rearrangement joins TRBV7-2 to TRBJ2-3; lacking DNA, the TRBD2 call made by TCRdb goes unchecked. The CDR3 totals 14 residues. Germline V lookup: CDR1 SGHTA, CDR2 FQGNSA. CDR3 in amino acids: CASSQGGSADTQYF. Filled out from reference TRBV7-2 and TRBJ2-3, the complete variable domain reads GAGVSQSPSNKVTEKGKDVELRCDPISGHTALYWYRQSLGQGLEFLIYFQGNSAPDKSGLPSDRFSAERTGGSVSTLTIQRTQQEDSAVYLCASSQGGSADTQYFGPGTRLTVL.

This sequence joins TRBV10-3 and TRBJ1-1. This CDR3 region has 14 residues. The germline V gene has CDR1 ENHRY and CDR2 SYGVKD. This CDR3 reads CAISELAENTEAFF.

This rearrangement joins TRBV6-1 to TRBJ2-7. Germline V gene sequence: CDR1 MNHNS, CDR2 SASEGT. The CDR3 runs 13 residues. The CDR3 sequence is CASSRTAPYEQYF.

The chain recombines TRBV5-1 with TRBJ2-7. This CDR3 spans 14 amino acids. The germline CDR1 and CDR2 sequences are SGHRS and YFSETQ. This chain's CDR3 is CASSVRTGSYEQYF. Full variable domain (remainder filled in from reference TRBV5-1 and TRBJ2-7): KAGVTQTPRYLIKTRGQQVTLSCSPISGHRSVSWYQQTPGQGLQFLFEYFSETQRNKGNFPGRFSGRQFSNSRSEMNVSTLELGDSALYLCASSVRTGSYEQYFGPGTRLTVT.

The V and J genes are TRBV12-3 or TRBV12-4 and TRBJ2-7; TCRdb's D gene call, TRBD1, goes unchecked for lack of DNA. The CDR3 has 14 amino acids. The CDR3 is CASSPGDRVYEQYF.

The rearrangement uses TRBV20-1 and TRBJ1-5. CDR1 DFQATT and CDR2 SNEGSKA come from the germline V gene (reference sequence). This CDR3 is 12 amino acids long. CDR3 in amino acids: CSASGLYQPQHF.

The J gene is TRBJ2-3, the V gene TRBV4-3; TCRdb names TRBD2, which stays unverified in the absence of DNA. The V gene's germline CDR1 is LGHNA and CDR2 YSLEER. This CDR3 region has 18 residues. Here the CDR3 reads CASSQEGLAGSPTDTQYF.

The chain links TRBV10-3 to TRBJ2-1; TCRdb's D call, TRBD2, is unchecked because there is no DNA. CDR3 length: 13 residues. Germline assignment: CDR1 ENHRY and CDR2 SYGVKD. CDR3 loop: CAIQASGENEQFF.

This chain uses TRBV10-3 with TRBJ2-5; with no DNA, the TCRdb D assignment of TRBD2 cannot be verified. The CDR3 sequence is 16 residues long. In germline, CDR1 is ENHRY, CDR2 SYGVKD. The CDR3 reads CAISEGSGRAGETQYF.

V usage is TRBV4-1 and J usage is TRBJ2-1; the D call from TCRdb, TRBD2, cannot be confirmed without DNA. Germline V gene sequence: CDR1 MGHRA, CDR2 YSYEKL. This CDR3 has 18 amino acids. CDR3 sequence reads: CASSQGTRTSPPLNEQFF.

The chain uses TRBV30 and TRBJ1-3. The V gene's germline CDR1 is GTSNPN and CDR2 SVGIG (reference sequence). CDR3 length: 14 residues. The CDR3 region is CAWRGLFSGNTIYF.